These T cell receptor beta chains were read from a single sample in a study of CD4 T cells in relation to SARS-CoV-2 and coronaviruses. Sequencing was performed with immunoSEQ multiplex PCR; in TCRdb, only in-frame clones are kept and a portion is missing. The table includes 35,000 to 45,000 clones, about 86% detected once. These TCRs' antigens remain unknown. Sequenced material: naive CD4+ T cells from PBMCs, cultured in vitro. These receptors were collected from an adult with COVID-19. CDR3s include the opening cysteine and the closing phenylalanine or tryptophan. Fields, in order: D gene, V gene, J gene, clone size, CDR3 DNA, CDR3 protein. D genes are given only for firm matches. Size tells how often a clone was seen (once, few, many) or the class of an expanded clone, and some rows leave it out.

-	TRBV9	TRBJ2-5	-	TGTGCCAGGAGGCCTGGAGGGCCGGAGGAGACCCAGTACTTC	CARRPGGPEETQYF
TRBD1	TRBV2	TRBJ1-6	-	TGTGCCAGCAGACCCGGACAGGGGTTAAGTTCACCCCTCCACTTT	CASRPGQGLSSPLHF
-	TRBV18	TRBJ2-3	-	TGTGCCAGCTCACCTCTTGACGGGTCAGATACGCAGTATTTT	CASSPLDGSDTQYF
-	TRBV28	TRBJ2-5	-	TGTGCCAGCAGCCCTGAGCATTTAGAGACCCAGTACTTC	CASSPEHLETQYF
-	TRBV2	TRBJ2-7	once	TGTGCCAGCAGTGGGGGTATCCGGACTTACTACGAGCAGTACTTC	CASSGGIRTYYEQYF
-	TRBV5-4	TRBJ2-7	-	TGTGCCAGCAGCGAGGACATGGTGCCCCCTCTACGGGAGCAGTACTTC	CASSEDMVPPLREQYF
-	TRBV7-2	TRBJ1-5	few	TGTGCCAGCAGCTCGAACCGAGATTATAGCAATCAGCCCCAGCATTTT	CASSSNRDYSNQPQHF
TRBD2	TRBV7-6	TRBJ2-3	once	TGTGCCAGCAGCCGGTGGGCTAGCGGGAAGATGCAGTATTTT	CASSRWASGKMQYF
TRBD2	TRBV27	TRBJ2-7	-	TGTGCCAGCGCGGGACTAGCGGGAACCTACGAGCAGTACTTC	CASAGLAGTYEQYF
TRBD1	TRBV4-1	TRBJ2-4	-	TGCGCCAGCAGCCAACCGCGGACAGGGGGTCGCATTCAGTACTTC	CASSQPRTGGRIQYF
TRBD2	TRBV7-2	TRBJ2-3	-	TGTGCCAGCAGCACCACTAGCGGGATTACGCAGTATTTT	CASSTTSGITQYF
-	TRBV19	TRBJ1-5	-	TGTGCCAGTAGTATAGATCAGGGGTTTAGCAATCAGCCCCAGCATTTT	CASSIDQGFSNQPQHF
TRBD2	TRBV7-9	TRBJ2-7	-	TGTGCCAGCAGCTTAGGGGCTAGCGGGATACCGAGAGAGCAGTACTTC	CASSLGASGIPREQYF
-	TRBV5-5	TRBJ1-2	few	TGTGCCAGCAGCTTGGACAGGTTCAACTATGGCTACACCTTC	CASSLDRFNYGYTF
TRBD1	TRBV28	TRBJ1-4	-	TGTGCCAGCACCTCCCCGGGACAGGCCTATGAAAAACTGTTTTTT	CASTSPGQAYEKLFF
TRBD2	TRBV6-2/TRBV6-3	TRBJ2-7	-	TGTGCCAGCAGTTACCTTAGCGGGGGTTACGAGCAGTACTTC	CASSYLSGGYEQYF
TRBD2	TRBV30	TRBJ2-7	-	TGTGCCGGGAGACTAGCGGGCTCCTACGAGCAGTACTTC	CAGRLAGSYEQYF
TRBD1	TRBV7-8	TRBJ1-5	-	TGTGCCAGCAGCTTAGATTTGGGACAGGGGAACTATAGCAATCAGCCCCAGCATTTT	CASSLDLGQGNYSNQPQHF
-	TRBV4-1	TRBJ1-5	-	TGCGCCAGCAGCCAACTCTCCGCACCATCGATCAGGGGCCCCAATCAGCCCCAGCATTTT	CASSQLSAPSIRGPNQPQHF
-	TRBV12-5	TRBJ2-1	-	TGTGCTAGTGGTTTGTCCCGAAGTGAGCAGTTCTTC	CASGLSRSEQFF
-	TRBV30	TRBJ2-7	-	TGTGCCTGGAGTGAACTAGCTCCCCCCTACGAGCAGTACTTC	CAWSELAPPYEQYF
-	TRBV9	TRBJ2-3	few	TGTGCCAGCAGCGGGAGGGGGGGAGAGCGCACAGATACGCAGTATTTT	CASSGRGGERTDTQYF
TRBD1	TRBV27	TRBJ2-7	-	TGTGCCAGCAGCAAATTACCGGGACAGGGAACCTACGAGCAGTACTTC	CASSKLPGQGTYEQYF
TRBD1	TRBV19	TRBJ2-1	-	TGTGCCAGTATAACGCCTCGCTTCGGGACAGAAAGATACAATGAGCAGTTCTTC	CASITPRFGTERYNEQFF
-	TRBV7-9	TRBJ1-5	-	TGTGCCAGCAGGAGAGGAGTAGACCAGCCCCAGCATTTT	CASRRGVDQPQHF
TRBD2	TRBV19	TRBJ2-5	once	TGTGCCACCCGGACTAGCGGGAGGGAGACCCAGTACTTC	CATRTSGRETQYF
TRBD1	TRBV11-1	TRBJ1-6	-	TGTGCCAGCAGCTCGACAGGGGTCGATTCACCCCTCCACTTT	CASSSTGVDSPLHF